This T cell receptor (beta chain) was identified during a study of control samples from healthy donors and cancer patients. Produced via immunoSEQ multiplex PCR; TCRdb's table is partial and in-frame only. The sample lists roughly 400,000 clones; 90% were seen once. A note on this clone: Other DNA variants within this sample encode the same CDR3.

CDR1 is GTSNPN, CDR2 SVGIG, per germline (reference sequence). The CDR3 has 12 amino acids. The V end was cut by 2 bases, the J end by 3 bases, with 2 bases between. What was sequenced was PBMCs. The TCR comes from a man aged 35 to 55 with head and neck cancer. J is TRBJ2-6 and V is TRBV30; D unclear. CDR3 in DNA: TGTGCCTGGAGTAGTGGGGCCAACGTCCTGACTTTC. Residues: CAWSSGANVLTF.